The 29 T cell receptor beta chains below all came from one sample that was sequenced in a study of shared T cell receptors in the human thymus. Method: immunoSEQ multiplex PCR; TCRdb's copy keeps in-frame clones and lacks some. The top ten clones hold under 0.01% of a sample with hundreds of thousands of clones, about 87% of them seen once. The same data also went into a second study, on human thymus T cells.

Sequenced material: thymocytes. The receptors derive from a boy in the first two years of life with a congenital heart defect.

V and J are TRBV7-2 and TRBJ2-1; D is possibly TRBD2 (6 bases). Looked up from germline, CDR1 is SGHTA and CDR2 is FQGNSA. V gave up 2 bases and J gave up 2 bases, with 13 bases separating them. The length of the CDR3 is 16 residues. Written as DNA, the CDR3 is TGTGCCAGCAGCTTATCGACTAGTGAAACCTACAATGAGCAGTTCTTC. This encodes CASSLSTSETYNEQFF.

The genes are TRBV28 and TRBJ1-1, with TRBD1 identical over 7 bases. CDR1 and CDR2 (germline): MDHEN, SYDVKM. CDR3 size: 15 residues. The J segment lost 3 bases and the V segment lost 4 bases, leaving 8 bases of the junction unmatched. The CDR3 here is CASSSWTGSDTEAFF. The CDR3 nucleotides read TGTGCCAGCAGTTCCTGGACAGGTTCGGACACTGAAGCTTTCTTT.

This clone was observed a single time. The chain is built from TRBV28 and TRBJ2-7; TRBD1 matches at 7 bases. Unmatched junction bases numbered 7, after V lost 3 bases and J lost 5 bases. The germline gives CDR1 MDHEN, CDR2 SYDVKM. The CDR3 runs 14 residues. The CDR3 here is CASSFVGTADEQYF. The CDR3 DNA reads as TGTGCCAGCAGTTTTGTGGGGACAGCCGACGAGCAGTACTTC.

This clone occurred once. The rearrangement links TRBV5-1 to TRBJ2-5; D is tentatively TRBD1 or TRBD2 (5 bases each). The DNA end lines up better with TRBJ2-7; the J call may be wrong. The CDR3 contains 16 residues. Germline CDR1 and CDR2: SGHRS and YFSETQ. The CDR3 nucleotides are TGCGCCAGCAGCTTCACAATTTCGGGACCGGACTACGAGCAGTACTTC. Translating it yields CASSFTISGPDYEQYF.

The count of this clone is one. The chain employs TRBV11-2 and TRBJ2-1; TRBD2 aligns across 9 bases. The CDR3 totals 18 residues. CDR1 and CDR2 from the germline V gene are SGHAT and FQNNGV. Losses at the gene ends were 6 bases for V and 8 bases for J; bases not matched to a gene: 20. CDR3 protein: CASRSTPIAGAREDEQFF. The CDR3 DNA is TGTGCCAGCAGATCTACGCCAATAGCGGGAGCGAGGGAAGATGAGCAGTTCTTC.

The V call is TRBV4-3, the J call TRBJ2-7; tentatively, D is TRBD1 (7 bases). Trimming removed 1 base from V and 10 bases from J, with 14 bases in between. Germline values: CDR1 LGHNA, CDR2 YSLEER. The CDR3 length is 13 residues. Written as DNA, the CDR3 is TGCGCCAGCAGCCAAGGGGGGCGGGACAGACAGTACTTC. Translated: CASSQGGRDRQYF.

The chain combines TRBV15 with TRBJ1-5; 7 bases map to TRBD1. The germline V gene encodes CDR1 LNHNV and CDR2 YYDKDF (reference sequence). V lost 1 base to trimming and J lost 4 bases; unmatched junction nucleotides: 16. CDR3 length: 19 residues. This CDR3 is CATSRGAQGTESKNQPQHF. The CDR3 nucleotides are TGTGCCACCAGCAGAGGGGCCCAAGGGACAGAGAGCAAAAATCAGCCCCAGCATTTT.

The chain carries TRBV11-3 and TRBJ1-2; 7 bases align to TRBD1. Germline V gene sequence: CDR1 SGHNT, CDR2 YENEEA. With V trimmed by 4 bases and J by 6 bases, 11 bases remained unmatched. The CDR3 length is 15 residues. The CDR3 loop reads CASSSGGQDRDGYTF. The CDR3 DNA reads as TGTGCCAGCAGCTCAGGGGGGCAGGATCGGGATGGCTACACCTTC.

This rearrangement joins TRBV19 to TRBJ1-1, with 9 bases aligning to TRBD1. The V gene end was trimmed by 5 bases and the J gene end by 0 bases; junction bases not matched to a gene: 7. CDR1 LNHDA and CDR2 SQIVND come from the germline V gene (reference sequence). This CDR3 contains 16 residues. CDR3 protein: CASSFGTGPLNTEAFF. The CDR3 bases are TGTGCCAGTAGTTTCGGGACAGGGCCCCTGAACACTGAAGCTTTCTTT. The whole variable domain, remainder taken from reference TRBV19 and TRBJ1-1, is DGGITQSPKYLFRKEGQNVTLSCEQNLNHDAMYWYRQDPGQGLRLIYYSQIVNDFQKGDIAEGYSVSREKKESFPLTVTSAQKNPTAFYLCASSFGTGPLNTEAFFGQGTRLTVV.

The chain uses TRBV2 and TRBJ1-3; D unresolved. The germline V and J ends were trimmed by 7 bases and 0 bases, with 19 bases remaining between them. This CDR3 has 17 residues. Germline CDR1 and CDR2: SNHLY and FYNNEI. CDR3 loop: CASTGYGVHSSGNTIYF. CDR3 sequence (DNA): TGTGCCAGCACTGGTTACGGAGTACATAGCTCTGGAAACACCATATATTTT.

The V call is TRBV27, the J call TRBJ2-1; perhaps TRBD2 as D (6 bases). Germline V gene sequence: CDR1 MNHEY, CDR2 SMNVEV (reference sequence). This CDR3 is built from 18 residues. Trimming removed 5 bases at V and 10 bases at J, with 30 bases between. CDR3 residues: CASSPIFIERAPHGEQFF. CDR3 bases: TGTGCCAGCAGTCCGATATTCATCGAGCGGGCTCCCCACGGGGAGCAGTTCTTC.

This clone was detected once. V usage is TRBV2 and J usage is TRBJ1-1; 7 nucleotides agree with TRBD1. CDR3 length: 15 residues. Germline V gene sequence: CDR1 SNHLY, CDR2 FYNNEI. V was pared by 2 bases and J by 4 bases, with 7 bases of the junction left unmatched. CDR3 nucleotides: TGTGCCAGCAGTGAACAGCCGCAGGGGGGCACTGAAGCTTTCTTT. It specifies CASSEQPQGGTEAFF.

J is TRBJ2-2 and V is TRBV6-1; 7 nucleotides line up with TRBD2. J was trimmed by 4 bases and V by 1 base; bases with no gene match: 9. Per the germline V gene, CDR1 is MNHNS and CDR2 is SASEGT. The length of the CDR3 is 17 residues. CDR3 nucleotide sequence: TGTGCCAGCAGTGAAGGGGGAGGGCCGGTCGGCACCGGGGAGCTGTTTTTT. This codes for CASSEGGGPVGTGELFF.

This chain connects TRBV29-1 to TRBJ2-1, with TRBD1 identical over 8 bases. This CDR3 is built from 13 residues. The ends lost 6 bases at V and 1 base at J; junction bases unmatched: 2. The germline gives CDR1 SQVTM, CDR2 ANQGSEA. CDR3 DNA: TGCAGCGTAACAGGGGGTTCCTACAATGAGCAGTTCTTC. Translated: CSVTGGSYNEQFF.

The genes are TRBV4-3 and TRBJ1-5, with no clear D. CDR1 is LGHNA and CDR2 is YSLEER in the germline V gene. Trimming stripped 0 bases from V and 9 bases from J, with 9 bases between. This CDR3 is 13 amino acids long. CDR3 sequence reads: CASSQEVSRPQHF. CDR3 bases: TGCGCCAGCAGCCAAGAGGTGTCGAGGCCCCAGCATTTT.

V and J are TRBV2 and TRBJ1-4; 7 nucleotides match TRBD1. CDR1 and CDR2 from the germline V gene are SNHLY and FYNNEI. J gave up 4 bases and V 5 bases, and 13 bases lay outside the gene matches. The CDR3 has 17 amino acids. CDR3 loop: CASSTTPRDRSNEKLFF. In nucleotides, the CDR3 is TGTGCCAGCAGTACTACACCCAGGGACAGAAGTAATGAAAAACTGTTTTTT.

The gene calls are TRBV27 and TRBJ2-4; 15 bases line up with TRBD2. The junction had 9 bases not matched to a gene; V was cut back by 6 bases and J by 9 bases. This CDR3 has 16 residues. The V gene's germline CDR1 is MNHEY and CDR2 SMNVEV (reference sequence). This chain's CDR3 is CASSSGLAGGQAIQYF. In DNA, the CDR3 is TGTGCCAGCAGCTCCGGACTAGCGGGGGGGCAGGCCATTCAGTACTTC.

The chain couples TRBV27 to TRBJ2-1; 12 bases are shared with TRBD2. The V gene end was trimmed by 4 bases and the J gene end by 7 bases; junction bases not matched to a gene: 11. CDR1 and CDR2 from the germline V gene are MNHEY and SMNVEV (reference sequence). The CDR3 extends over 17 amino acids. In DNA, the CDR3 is TGTGCCAGCAGTTCTCATCGGGCTAGCGGGGGGGAGAATGAGCAGTTCTTC. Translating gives CASSSHRASGGENEQFF.

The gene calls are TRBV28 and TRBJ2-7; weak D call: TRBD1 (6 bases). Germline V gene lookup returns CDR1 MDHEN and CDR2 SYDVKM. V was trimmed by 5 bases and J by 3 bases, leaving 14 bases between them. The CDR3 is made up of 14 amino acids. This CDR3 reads CASSPRDRFYEQYF. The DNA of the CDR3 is TGTGCCAGCAGTCCGCGTGACAGGTTCTACGAGCAGTACTTC.

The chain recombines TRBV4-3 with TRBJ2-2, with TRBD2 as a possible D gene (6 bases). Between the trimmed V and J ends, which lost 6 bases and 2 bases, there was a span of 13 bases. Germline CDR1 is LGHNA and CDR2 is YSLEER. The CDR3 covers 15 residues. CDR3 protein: CASRSGRGNTGELFF. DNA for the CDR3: TGCGCCAGCAGGTCCGGGAGAGGTAACACCGGGGAGCTGTTTTTT.

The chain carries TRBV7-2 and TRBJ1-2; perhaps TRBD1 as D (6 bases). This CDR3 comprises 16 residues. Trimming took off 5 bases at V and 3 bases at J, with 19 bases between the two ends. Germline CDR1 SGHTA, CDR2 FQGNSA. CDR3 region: CASSIPGTNFDYGYTF. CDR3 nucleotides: TGTGCCAGCAGCATCCCCGGGACAAACTTTGACTATGGCTACACCTTC. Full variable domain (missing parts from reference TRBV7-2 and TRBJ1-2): GAGVSQSPSNKVTEKGKDVELRCDPISGHTALYWYRQSLGQGLEFLIYFQGNSAPDKSGLPSDRFSAERTGGSVSTLTIQRTQQEDSAVYLCASSIPGTNFDYGYTFGSGTRLTVV.

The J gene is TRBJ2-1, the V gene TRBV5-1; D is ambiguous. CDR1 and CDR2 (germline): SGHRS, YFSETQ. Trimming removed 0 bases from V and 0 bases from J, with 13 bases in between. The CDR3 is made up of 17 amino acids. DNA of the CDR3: TGCGCCAGCAGCTTGGGGTCGACAAATAGCTCCTACAATGAGCAGTTCTTC. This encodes CASSLGSTNSSYNEQFF.

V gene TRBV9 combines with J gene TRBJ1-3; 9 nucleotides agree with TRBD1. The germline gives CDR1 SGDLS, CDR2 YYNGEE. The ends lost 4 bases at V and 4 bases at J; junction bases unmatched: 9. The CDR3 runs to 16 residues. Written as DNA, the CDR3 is TGTGCCAGCAGCCCACACGGACAGGGGTTCGGAAACACCATATATTTT. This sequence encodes CASSPHGQGFGNTIYF. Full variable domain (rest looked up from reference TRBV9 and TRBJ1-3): DSGVTQTPKHLITATGQRVTLRCSPRSGDLSVYWYQQSLDQGLQFLIQYYNGEERAKGNILERFSAQQFPDLHSELNLSSLELGDSALYFCASSPHGQGFGNTIYFGEGSWLTVV.

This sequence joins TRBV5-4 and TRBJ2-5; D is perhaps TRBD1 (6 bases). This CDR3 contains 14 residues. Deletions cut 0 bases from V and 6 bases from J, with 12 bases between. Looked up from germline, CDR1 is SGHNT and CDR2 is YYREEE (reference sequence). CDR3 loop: CASSLGAGEKTQYF. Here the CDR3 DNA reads TGTGCCAGCAGCTTGGGGGCAGGGGAGAAGACCCAGTACTTC.

CDR3: CAWSASPGLAGEDNEQFF. The DNA of the CDR3 is TGTGCCTGGAGTGCCTCACCGGGACTAGCGGGAGAAGACAATGAGCAGTTCTTC. The rearrangement uses TRBV30 and TRBJ2-1; TRBD2 matches at 14 bases. The CDR3 consists of 18 residues. Germline lookup yields CDR1 GTSNPN and CDR2 SVGIG (reference sequence). The trim removed 1 base at V and 5 bases at J, leaving 10 bases unmatched. Full variable domain (remainder filled in from reference TRBV30 and TRBJ2-1): SQTIHQWPATLVQPVGSPLSLECTVEGTSNPNLYWYRQAAGRGLQLLFYSVGIGQISSEVPQNLSASRPQDRQFILSSKKLLLSDSGFYLCAWSASPGLAGEDNEQFFGPGTRLTVL.

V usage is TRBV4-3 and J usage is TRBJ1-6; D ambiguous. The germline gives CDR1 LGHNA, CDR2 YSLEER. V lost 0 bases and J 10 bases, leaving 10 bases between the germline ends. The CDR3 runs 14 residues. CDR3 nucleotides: TGCGCCAGCAGCCAAGACGCGGGAAGATCACCCCTCCACTTT. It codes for CASSQDAGRSPLHF.

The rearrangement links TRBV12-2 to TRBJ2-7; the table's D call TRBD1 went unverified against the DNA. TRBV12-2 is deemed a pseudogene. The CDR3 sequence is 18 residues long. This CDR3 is CASRSVRPLRQEPYEQYF. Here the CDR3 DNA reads TGTGCAAGTCGCTCCGTTCGCCCCCTCAGACAGGAGCCCTACGAGCAGTACTTC.

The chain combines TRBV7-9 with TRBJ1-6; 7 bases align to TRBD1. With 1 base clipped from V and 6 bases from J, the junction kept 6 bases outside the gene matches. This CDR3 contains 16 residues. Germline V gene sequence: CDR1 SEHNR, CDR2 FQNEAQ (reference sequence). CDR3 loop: CASSLGGTVSNSPLHF. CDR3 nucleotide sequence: TGTGCCAGCAGCTTAGGGGGGACAGTCTCTAATTCACCCCTCCACTTT.

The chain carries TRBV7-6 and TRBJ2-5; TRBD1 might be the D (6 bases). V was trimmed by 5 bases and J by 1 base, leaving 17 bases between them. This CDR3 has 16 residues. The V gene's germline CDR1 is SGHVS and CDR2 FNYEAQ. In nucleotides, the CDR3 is TGTGCCAGCAGCGTACCAAAACAGGGATCCCAAGAGACCCAGTACTTC. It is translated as CASSVPKQGSQETQYF.